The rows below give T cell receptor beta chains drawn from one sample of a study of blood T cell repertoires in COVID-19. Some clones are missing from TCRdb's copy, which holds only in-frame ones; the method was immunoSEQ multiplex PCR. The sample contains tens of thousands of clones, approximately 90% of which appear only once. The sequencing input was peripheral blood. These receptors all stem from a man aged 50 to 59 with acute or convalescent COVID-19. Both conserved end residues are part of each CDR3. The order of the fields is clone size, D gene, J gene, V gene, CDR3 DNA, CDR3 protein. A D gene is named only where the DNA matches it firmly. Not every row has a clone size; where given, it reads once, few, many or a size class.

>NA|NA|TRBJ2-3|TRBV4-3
TGCGCCAGCAGCCAAGGGGCATCTCTTGGCACAGATACGCAGTATTTT
CASSQGASLGTDTQYF
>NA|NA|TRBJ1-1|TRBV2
TGTGCCAGCAGTGATCGGAGGAAACTTGACACTGAAGCTTTCTTT
CASSDRRKLDTEAFF
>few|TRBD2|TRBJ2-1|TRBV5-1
TGCGCCAGCAGGAGTGCGGGAGACTCCTACAATGAGCAGTTCTTC
CASRSAGDSYNEQFF
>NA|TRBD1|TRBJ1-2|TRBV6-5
TGTGCCAGCAGGACAGGGGGCTCTAACTATGGCTACACCTTC
CASRTGGSNYGYTF
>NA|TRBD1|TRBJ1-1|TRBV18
TGTGCCAGCTCACCACCCGGGACAGGGGGCCCTGACACTGAAGCTTTCTTT
CASSPPGTGGPDTEAFF
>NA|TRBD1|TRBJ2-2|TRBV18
TGTGCCAGCTCGGCTGCCCCGGGACAGGGGGACACCGGGGAGCTGTTTTTT
CASSAAPGQGDTGELFF
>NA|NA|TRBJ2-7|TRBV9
TGTGCCAGCAGCGTAGGGGGCGGGGACAGCTCCTACGAGCAGTACTTC
CASSVGGGDSSYEQYF
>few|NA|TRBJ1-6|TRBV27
TGTGCCAGCAGTTCCCGGGACAAGCATTCACCCCTCCACTTT
CASSSRDKHSPLHF
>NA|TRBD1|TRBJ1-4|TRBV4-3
TGCGCCAGCAGCCAAGATACAGGGGGCTCGGCTAATGAAAAACTGTTTTTT
CASSQDTGGSANEKLFF
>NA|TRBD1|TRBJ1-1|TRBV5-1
TGCGCCAGCAGCTTGGGTGACAGGGGGCGTTGGACTGAAGCTTTCTTT
CASSLGDRGRWTEAFF
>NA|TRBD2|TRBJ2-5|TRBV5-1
TGCGCCAGCAGCTTGAGTAGCGGGAGGATGGAGACCCAGTACTTC
CASSLSSGRMETQYF